Included here is one T cell receptor beta chain sequence, with context. Trimming at V came to 5 bases and at J to 15 bases, leaving 15 bases not matched to a gene. Germline CDR1 and CDR2: SEHNR and FQNEAQ (reference sequence). The CDR3 has 14 residues. The data belong to a study of blood T cell repertoires in COVID-19. In the study overall: From the United States, Italy and Spain came samples of acute and convalescent COVID-19.

Study processing details: Estimation of nucleated cell counts relied on the amplification of reference gene primers. Repertoires were generated with immunoSEQ multiplex PCR, while TCRdb's copy carries only in-frame clones and drops some. V and J calls and clone size are given by that table; D and trimming were obtained from the DNA. In the table there are approximately 250,000 clones, approximately 84% of which are singletons. Source material: peripheral blood. The TCR sequence derives from a man aged 45-65 years with acute or convalescent COVID-19. The chain carries TRBV7-9 and TRBJ1-3; 8 positions match TRBD1. CDR3 DNA: TGTGCCAGCAGCCCAGGGACAGGACCGCAGCCATCATATTTT. Translated: CASSPGTGPQPSYF.